Below, one T cell receptor (beta chain) is given with its context. What it recognizes is unknown. This CDR3 comprises 15 residues. Germline loops: CDR1 SNHLY, CDR2 FYNNEI. V was trimmed by 6 bases and J by 3 bases, leaving 17 bases between them. This entry comes from a study of cytomegalovirus exposure and HLA in healthy donors. Study observations and caveats: The majority of CMV-associated TCR beta chains were reported as apparently HLA-restricted in a later analysis.

All donors participated as healthy donors of bone marrow. Amplification used 60 Vbeta primers and 13 Jbeta primers. The table came from immunoSEQ multiplex PCR; TCRdb's copy has only in-frame clones and leaves some out. The sample has 95,000 to 150,000 clones, about 78% seen once. The chain joins TRBV2 to TRBJ1-1; unclear D gene. The source material was PBMCs. The TCR sequence derives from a woman aged 40 to 55 in good health and CMV-seropositive. CDR3 in amino acids: CASSPLGGWDTEAFF. CDR3 in DNA: TGTGCCAGCAGCCCCTTAGGCGGATGGGACACTGAAGCTTTCTTT.